A single T cell receptor (beta chain) is shown here with its context. Germline V lookup: CDR1 KGHSH, CDR2 LQKENI. Trimming pared 2 bases from V and 3 bases from J, leaving 13 bases between. The CDR3 totals 15 residues. The record originates from a study of technical replicates of blood from several donors. Data came from immunoSEQ multiplex PCR; TCRdb stores just in-frame clones and leaves some out. The sample has about 72,000 clones, around 92% seen once; the top ten hold under 0.55%. This clonotype was sampled from a human donor in good health. Sequencing was done on a sample of T cells isolated from PBMCs. The chain carries TRBV18 and TRBJ1-1, with D possibly being TRBD1 (6 bases). CDR3 nucleotides: TGTGCCAGCTCACCAGTCGGGGGGGGCCACACTGAAGCTTTCTTT. Residues: CASSPVGGGHTEAFF.